Each of the 25 T cell receptor beta chains below was sequenced from the same sample in a study of blood T cell repertoires in COVID-19. The data were produced by immunoSEQ multiplex PCR, yet TCRdb's version contains in-frame clones alone and is incomplete. The sample carries some 100,000 clones, roughly nine tenths recorded once. What was sequenced was peripheral blood. All receptors come from a man aged 55-75 years with acute or convalescent COVID-19.

This clone was detected only once. The chain links TRBV11-3 to TRBJ1-4, with a possible D match to TRBD1 (5 bases). CDR3 length: 16 amino acids. Trimming left V 3 bases short and J 8 bases short, with 19 bases between. Germline V gene lookup returns CDR1 SGHNT and CDR2 YENEEA. CDR3 protein: CASSFTGIGRAEKLFF. The CDR3 bases are TGTGCCAGCAGCTTCACGGGCATTGGCAGGGCAGAAAAACTGTTTTTT.

The rearrangement uses TRBV2 and TRBJ1-2; D remains ambiguous. Germline V gene lookup returns CDR1 SNHLY and CDR2 FYNNEI. This CDR3 is built from 12 residues. V lost 2 bases, J lost 8 bases, and 9 bases lay in between. DNA for the CDR3: TGTGCCAGCAGTGAAAGAGGATCGGGCTACACCTTC. The encoded protein is CASSERGSGYTF.

This chain joins TRBV19 and TRBJ2-1, with TRBD2 matching 13 bases. The CDR3 is made up of 18 amino acids. V lost 4 bases to trimming and J lost 8 bases; unmatched junction nucleotides: 14. Germline V gene sequence: CDR1 LNHDA, CDR2 SQIVND (reference sequence). This CDR3 is CASSRTRLAGGRSDEQFF. The CDR3 DNA reads TGTGCCAGTAGTAGAACGAGACTAGCGGGAGGCCGGAGCGATGAGCAGTTCTTC.

The V gene is TRBV7-8, the J gene TRBJ1-2, with a weak D call TRBD1 (5 bases). Germline lookup yields CDR1 SGHVS and CDR2 FQNEAQ. This CDR3 comprises 14 residues. V was trimmed by 2 bases and J by 6 bases, leaving 13 bases between them. The CDR3 loop is CASSLSWGGDGYTF. As DNA, the CDR3 is TGTGCCAGCAGCTTATCGTGGGGGGGAGATGGCTACACCTTC.

The chain employs TRBV15 and TRBJ1-3; D is possibly TRBD1 (5 bases). Trimming shortened V by 0 bases and J by 1 base, and 10 bases separated the two germline ends. CDR1 LNHNV and CDR2 YYDKDF come from the germline V gene (reference sequence). CDR3 length: 16 amino acids. The chain's CDR3 is CATSRDPPGSGNTIYF. Here the CDR3 DNA reads TGTGCCACCAGCAGAGATCCTCCAGGGTCTGGAAACACCATATATTTT.

The chain carries TRBV7-3 and TRBJ2-1, with TRBD2 as a possible D gene (5 bases). The CDR3 contains 15 residues. Per germline, CDR1 SGHTA and CDR2 FQGTGA. V was cut by 8 bases and J by 5 bases, with 19 bases left in between. CDR3 coding DNA: TGTGCCAGCGGGCTTAGACGGGCCGGGAACAATGAGCAGTTCTTC. Translated, it gives CASGLRRAGNNEQFF.

V usage is TRBV7-6 and J usage is TRBJ2-5, with 9 bases aligning to TRBD1. The V segment lost 2 bases and the J segment 4 bases; nucleotides outside the gene matches: 5. Germline-derived CDR1 and CDR2 are SGHVS and FNYEAQ. The CDR3 is 15 residues long. The CDR3 here is CASSLPTGGGETQYF. CDR3 DNA: TGTGCCAGCAGCTTACCAACAGGGGGCGGAGAGACCCAGTACTTC.

V is TRBV2 and J is TRBJ1-2, with 8 bases fitting TRBD1. This CDR3 has 15 amino acids. With V trimmed by 0 bases and J by 4 bases, 4 bases remained unmatched. The germline CDR1 and CDR2 sequences are SNHLY and FYNNEI. The CDR3 nucleotides read TGTGCCAGCAGTGAAGCGGGGACAGGCGGCTATGGCTACACCTTC. This codes for CASSEAGTGGYGYTF.

The gene calls are TRBV7-2 and TRBJ2-2; D is perhaps TRBD2 (5 bases). CDR1 is SGHTA and CDR2 is FQGNSA in the germline V gene. There are 15 residues in the CDR3. V was shortened by 2 bases and J by 3 bases, with 10 bases between the two germline ends. The chain's CDR3 is CASSLRRVHTGELFF. Written as DNA, the CDR3 is TGTGCCAGCAGCTTAAGGCGGGTACACACCGGGGAGCTGTTTTTT.

This chain links TRBV4-2 with TRBJ2-2, with TRBD2 identical over 9 bases. CDR1 and CDR2 from the germline V gene are LGHNA and YNFKEQ. Trimming took 3 bases from V and 2 from J; bases not matched to a gene: 4. The CDR3 runs to 16 residues. CDR3 residues: CASSHGTSLNTGELFF. The CDR3 nucleotides are TGTGCCAGCAGCCACGGGACTAGCTTAAACACCGGGGAGCTGTTTTTT.

This clone appeared once. This chain joins TRBV27 and TRBJ1-2; D is unclear. The CDR3 covers 15 residues. Germline V gene lookup returns CDR1 MNHEY and CDR2 SMNVEV (reference sequence). V was cut by 3 bases and J by 5 bases, with 16 bases left in between. The CDR3 spells CASSFVAQRVYGYTF. The CDR3 bases are TGTGCCAGCAGTTTTGTAGCACAGCGGGTTTATGGCTACACCTTC.

The chain joins TRBV2 to TRBJ1-4, with TRBD1 matching over 7 bases. After removal of 8 bases from V and 0 bases from J, the junction contained 9 bases not matched to a gene. Germline V gene lookup returns CDR1 SNHLY and CDR2 FYNNEI. The CDR3 has 16 amino acids. The CDR3 spells CASGAGTVATNEKLFF. CDR3 DNA sequence: TGTGCCAGCGGGGCCGGGACAGTCGCAACTAATGAAAAACTGTTTTTT.

This chain uses TRBV6-5 with TRBJ1-1, with TRBD1 identical over 9 bases. Germline V gene sequence: CDR1 MNHEY, CDR2 SVGAGI. There are 14 residues in the CDR3. Trimming took 7 bases from V and 5 from J; bases not matched to a gene: 8. CDR3 in amino acids: CASTKGGQGTEAFF. For the CDR3, the DNA is TGTGCCAGCACCAAAGGGGGACAGGGTACTGAAGCTTTCTTT.

The chain combines TRBV9 with TRBJ1-5; D is uncertain. The CDR3 contains 14 residues. Trimming pared 0 bases from V and 4 bases from J, leaving 8 bases between. The germline V gene has CDR1 SGDLS and CDR2 YYNGEE. For the CDR3, the DNA is TGTGCCAGCAGCGTAGGGGCCGAGAATCAGCCCCAGCATTTT. This encodes CASSVGAENQPQHF.

This clone was picked up a small number of times. The CDR3 protein is CASSSRDGTAEAFF. In nucleotides, the CDR3 is TGCGCCAGCAGCTCCCGGGATGGTACCGCTGAAGCTTTCTTT. The chain is built from TRBV5-1 and TRBJ1-1; no definite D call. CDR1 is SGHRS, CDR2 YFSETQ, per germline. V lost 3 bases and J 6 bases, leaving 15 bases between the germline ends. The CDR3 loop spans 14 amino acids.

The chain joins TRBV3-1 (or the pseudogene TRBV3-2) to TRBJ1-2; D is undetermined. CDR1 is LGHDT and CDR2 is YNNKEL in the germline V gene (reference sequence). V dropped 6 bases and J dropped 11 bases, with 22 bases sitting between them. The CDR3 loop spans 14 amino acids. The CDR3, as DNA: TGTGCCAGCAGGTCTAAGGGAGAGAATCTATTTTACACCTTC. Amino acids: CASRSKGENLFYTF.

The CDR3 region is CASSSTGARYEQYF. CDR3 bases: TGTGCCAGCAGTTCGACAGGGGCACGATACGAGCAGTACTTC. The chain employs TRBV7-9 and TRBJ2-7; 8 bases align to TRBD1. CDR3 length: 14 amino acids. The V and J ends lost 6 bases and 4 bases, in that order; junction bases with no gene match: 8. The germline CDR1 and CDR2 sequences are SEHNR and FQNEAQ (reference sequence).

The chain employs TRBV9 and TRBJ2-5; D possibly corresponds to TRBD1 (5 bases). This CDR3 is 14 amino acids long. CDR1 SGDLS and CDR2 YYNGEE come from the germline V gene. The V end lost 0 bases, the J end lost 3 bases, and 9 bases lay between the germline ends. CDR3 amino acids: CASSVGQTEETQYF. Written as DNA, the CDR3 is TGTGCCAGCAGCGTAGGACAGACCGAAGAGACCCAGTACTTC.

CDR3 bases: TGTGCCAGCAGTGAAACTAGCGGGATGGGGGGTGAGCAGTTCTTC. This translates into CASSETSGMGGEQFF. This chain connects TRBV2 to TRBJ2-1; 10 bases agree with TRBD2. The V gene end was trimmed by 2 bases and the J gene end by 9 bases; junction bases not matched to a gene: 7. Germline V gene lookup returns CDR1 SNHLY and CDR2 FYNNEI. This CDR3 has 15 amino acids.

The chain uses TRBV5-1 and TRBJ1-1; 7 bases are a match to TRBD1. After removal of 4 bases from V and 5 bases from J, the junction contained 5 bases not matched to a gene. This CDR3 is built from 13 residues. The V gene's germline CDR1 is SGHRS and CDR2 YFSETQ. For the CDR3, the DNA is TGCGCCAGCAGCGACAGGGTAGAGACTGAAGCTTTCTTT. Protein: CASSDRVETEAFF.

This sequence joins TRBV10-3 and TRBJ1-2; D is ambiguous. This CDR3 is built from 13 residues. Germline lookup yields CDR1 ENHRY and CDR2 SYGVKD. Between the trimmed V and J ends, which lost 0 bases and 2 bases, there was a span of 4 bases. The CDR3 here is CAISESENYGYTF. The CDR3, as DNA: TGTGCCATCAGTGAGTCTGAGAACTATGGCTACACCTTC.

V usage is TRBV28 and J usage is TRBJ2-1; 7 bases agree with TRBD2. The CDR3 contains 14 residues. Trimming cost V 6 bases and J 6 bases; bases outside gene matches: 8. CDR1 and CDR2 from the germline V gene are MDHEN and SYDVKM. CDR3 protein: CASSLLWGGNEQFF. The DNA for the CDR3 is TGTGCCAGCAGCCTCCTTTGGGGGGGCAATGAGCAGTTCTTC.

The rearrangement links TRBV4-1 to TRBJ2-1, with 11 bases that match TRBD2. Trimming at V came to 1 base and at J to 9 bases, leaving 8 bases not matched to a gene. Germline CDR1 and CDR2: MGHRA and YSYEKL. The CDR3 loop spans 16 amino acids. The CDR3 is CASSQGLAGSLVEQFF. The CDR3, as DNA: TGCGCCAGCAGCCAAGGACTAGCGGGGTCCCTCGTTGAGCAGTTCTTC.

This chain connects TRBV28 to TRBJ1-1; D remains ambiguous. Deletions cut 6 bases from V and 1 base from J, with 6 bases between. This CDR3 is built from 12 residues. CDR1 is MDHEN, CDR2 SYDVKM, per germline. CDR3 sequence reads: CASRHPNTEAFF. The CDR3 DNA is TGTGCCAGCAGACATCCGAACACTGAAGCTTTCTTT.

Concerning this clone itself: Other DNA sequences from this sample encode an identical CDR3 as well. This sequence joins TRBV19 and TRBJ1-6; 8 bases agree with TRBD1. The CDR3 is made up of 14 amino acids. The V gene's germline CDR1 is LNHDA and CDR2 SQIVND (reference sequence). With V trimmed by 5 bases and J by 10 bases, 7 bases remained unmatched. The CDR3 loop is CASSPGQGGSPLHF. Here the CDR3 DNA reads TGTGCCAGTAGTCCCGGACAGGGCGGCTCACCCCTCCACTTT.